The subject of this entry is one T cell receptor (beta chain). These data originate in a study of blood T cell repertoires in COVID-19. Sequenced by immunoSEQ multiplex PCR; TCRdb stores in-frame clones only, minus some. The repertoire includes tens of thousands of clones, about 86% of them detected once, and about 20% sits in the top ten. V was cut by 3 bases and J by 10 bases, with 15 bases left in between. This CDR3 has 13 amino acids. The V gene is TRBV12-3 or TRBV12-4, the J gene TRBJ1-1, with D maybe TRBD1 (6 bases). The source is a woman aged 80 or over in a cohort sampled during active or convalescent COVID-19. The specimen sequenced was peripheral blood. CDR3 amino acids: CASSLAGVGRAFF. For the CDR3, the DNA is TGTGCCAGCAGTTTGGCAGGGGTTGGGAGAGCTTTCTTT.